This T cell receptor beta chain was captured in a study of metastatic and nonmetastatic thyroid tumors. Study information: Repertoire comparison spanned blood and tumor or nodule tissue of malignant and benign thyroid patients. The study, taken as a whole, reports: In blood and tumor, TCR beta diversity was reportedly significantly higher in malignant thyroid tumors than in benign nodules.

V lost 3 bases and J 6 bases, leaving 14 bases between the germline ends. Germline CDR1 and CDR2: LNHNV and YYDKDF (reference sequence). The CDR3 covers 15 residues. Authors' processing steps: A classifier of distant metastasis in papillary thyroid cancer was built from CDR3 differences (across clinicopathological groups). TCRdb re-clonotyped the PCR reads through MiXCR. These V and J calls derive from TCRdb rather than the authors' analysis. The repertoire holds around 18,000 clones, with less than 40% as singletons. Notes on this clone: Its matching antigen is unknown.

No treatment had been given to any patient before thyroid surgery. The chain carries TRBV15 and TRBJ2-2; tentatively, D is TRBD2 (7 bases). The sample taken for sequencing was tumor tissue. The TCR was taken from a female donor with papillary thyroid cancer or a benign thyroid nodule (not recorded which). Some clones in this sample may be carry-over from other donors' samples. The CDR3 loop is CATSRDGRGPGELFF. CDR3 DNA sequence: TGTGCCACCAGCAGGGACGGGCGGGGGCCCGGGGAGCTGTTTTTT.